The next 19 T cell receptor beta chains were all read from a single sample in a study of blood T cell repertoires in COVID-19. Some clones are missing from TCRdb's copy, which holds only in-frame ones; the method was immunoSEQ multiplex PCR. In the table there are about 200,000 clones, around nine tenths of which are singletons. Sequences were obtained from PBMCs or T cells enriched from blood (not recorded which). The receptor set was obtained from a woman in her thirties with acute COVID-19.

The chain is built from TRBV2 and TRBJ1-2; D not resolved. The germline V gene has CDR1 SNHLY and CDR2 FYNNEI. The CDR3 has 11 amino acids. Trimming removed 4 bases at V and 3 bases at J, with 3 bases between. The CDR3 DNA is TGTGCCAGCAGTGGAGACTATGGCTACACCTTC. This translates into CASSGDYGYTF.

The J gene is TRBJ2-2, the V gene TRBV27; 7 nucleotides match TRBD2. CDR1 and CDR2 (germline): MNHEY, SMNVEV (reference sequence). Trimming cost V 5 bases and J 10 bases; bases outside gene matches: 4. The CDR3 contains 12 residues. The CDR3 region is CASSVGLTELFF. The CDR3 DNA is TGTGCCAGCAGTGTGGGACTAACGGAGCTGTTTTTT.

This clone appeared many times. The CDR3 is CASGGGVGPESNQPQHF. Here the CDR3 DNA reads TGCGCCAGCGGGGGGGGAGTCGGCCCCGAAAGCAATCAGCCCCAGCATTTT. The chain uses TRBV10-1 and TRBJ1-5; the D gene is possibly TRBD1 (5 bases). The CDR3 totals 17 residues. V was cut by 8 bases and J by 1 base, with 21 bases left in between. Germline V gene sequence: CDR1 WNHNN, CDR2 SYGVQD (reference sequence).

This CDR3 reads CASGRTGLNEKLFF. The DNA for the CDR3 is TGTGCCAGCGGACGGACGGGACTTAATGAAAAACTGTTTTTT. V gene TRBV9 combines with J gene TRBJ1-4; possibly TRBD1 for D (5 bases). V lost 7 bases to trimming and J lost 4 bases, with 14 bases between them. The CDR3 totals 14 residues. Germline V gives CDR1 SGDLS, CDR2 YYNGEE.

V is TRBV9 and J is TRBJ1-3; maybe TRBD1 (5 bases). Germline CDR1 reads SGDLS; CDR2 reads YYNGEE. The CDR3 length is 16 residues. The V end was cut by 1 base, the J end by 1 base, with 12 bases between. The CDR3 sequence is CASSVSGGDSGNTIYF. DNA of the CDR3: TGTGCCAGCAGCGTATCCGGGGGGGATTCTGGAAACACCATATATTTT.

The chain uses TRBV30 and TRBJ1-2; D is unresolved. Germline V lookup: CDR1 GTSNPN, CDR2 SVGIG (reference sequence). The V end lost 3 bases, the J end lost 4 bases, and 15 bases lay between the germline ends. The CDR3 consists of 14 residues. CDR3 coding DNA: TGTGCCTGGAGCGTGGGTAAAGGAGGCTATGGCTACACCTTC. Its protein is CAWSVGKGGYGYTF.

The chain is built from TRBV10-2 and TRBJ2-1; the match to TRBD2 covers 7 bases. J gave up 3 bases and V 6 bases, and 5 bases lay outside the gene matches. The length of the CDR3 is 14 residues. Germline values: CDR1 WSHSY, CDR2 SAAADI. The DNA of the CDR3 is TGCGCCAGCAGCCCTGGGGGGGTCTACAATGAGCAGTTCTTC. Residues: CASSPGGVYNEQFF.

This sequence joins TRBV15 and TRBJ1-5; a possible D gene is TRBD1 (6 bases). The V gene lost 0 bases and the J gene lost 5 bases, with 14 bases spanning the gap. The CDR3 totals 16 residues. Germline CDR1 and CDR2: LNHNV and YYDKDF (reference sequence). This chain's CDR3 is CATSRDLRTVDQPQHF. The CDR3 nucleotides read TGTGCCACCAGCAGAGATCTTAGGACAGTGGATCAGCCCCAGCATTTT.

The V call is TRBV7-2, the J call TRBJ1-2; 8 nucleotides align to TRBD1. The V segment lost 4 bases and the J segment 7 bases; nucleotides outside the gene matches: 8. The CDR3 covers 14 residues. Germline loops: CDR1 SGHTA, CDR2 FQGNSA. The CDR3 spells CASSSQGAVGGYTF. CDR3 DNA sequence: TGTGCCAGCAGCTCTCAGGGGGCGGTAGGTGGCTACACCTTC.

The chain is built from TRBV5-1 and TRBJ2-7, with 9 bases aligning to TRBD1. The CDR3 runs to 16 residues. Germline values: CDR1 SGHRS, CDR2 YFSETQ. V lost 4 bases to trimming and J lost 5 bases; unmatched junction nucleotides: 13. The CDR3 region is CASSDSSLTGGHEQYF. In nucleotides, the CDR3 is TGCGCCAGCAGCGATTCCTCCTTAACAGGGGGCCACGAGCAGTACTTC.

This clone was detected only a few times. The chain links TRBV7-2 to TRBJ1-2; D remains ambiguous. This CDR3 is 14 amino acids long. V gave up 1 base and J gave up 8 bases, with 14 bases separating them. In germline, CDR1 is SGHTA, CDR2 FQGNSA. DNA of the CDR3: TGTGCCAGCAGCTTAGTCGGAGACCATCGGGGCTACACCTTC. It specifies CASSLVGDHRGYTF.

V and J are TRBV5-1 and TRBJ1-2; possible D gene TRBD1, 6 bases. The germline V and J ends were trimmed by 4 bases and 0 bases, with 10 bases remaining between them. Germline V gives CDR1 SGHRS, CDR2 YFSETQ. This CDR3 region has 14 residues. The CDR3 coding sequence is TGCGCCAGCAGCGACGACAGGTCTAACTATGGCTACACCTTC. This sequence encodes CASSDDRSNYGYTF.

The chain links TRBV5-4 to TRBJ2-1; D possibly corresponds to TRBD1 (6 bases). CDR1 is SGHNT and CDR2 is YYREEE in the germline V gene (reference sequence). The V end lost 1 base, the J end lost 8 bases, and 16 bases lay between the germline ends. This CDR3 contains 15 residues. CDR3 nucleotide sequence: TGTGCCAGCAGCTTGCAGGGGTTTGGGTCCCATGAGCAGTTCTTC. It yields the protein CASSLQGFGSHEQFF.

This chain uses TRBV3-1 (or the pseudogene TRBV3-2) with TRBJ2-5, with no clear D. The CDR3 length is 13 residues. Deletions cut 2 bases from V and 4 bases from J, with 8 bases between. The V gene's germline CDR1 is LGHDT and CDR2 YNNKEL (reference sequence). CDR3 sequence: CASSQNRAETQYF. CDR3 DNA: TGTGCCAGCAGCCAAAACCGAGCAGAGACCCAGTACTTC.

In this sample, this clone turned up once. The gene calls are TRBV12-3 or TRBV12-4 and TRBJ1-4; D gene unclear. This CDR3 is built from 13 residues. V lost 3 bases and J lost 5, with 7 bases in between. Written as DNA, the CDR3 is TGTGCCAGCAGTTTGGGGAGGAATGAAAAACTGTTTTTT. Protein sequence: CASSLGRNEKLFF.

The chain carries TRBV7-2 and TRBJ2-3, with D perhaps TRBD1 (6 bases). The CDR3 has 15 residues. Trimming took 2 bases from V and 6 from J, leaving 15 bases between them. Per the germline V gene, CDR1 is SGHTA and CDR2 is FQGNSA. CDR3 amino acids: CASSLPVTGSDTQYF. DNA of the CDR3: TGTGCCAGCAGCTTACCCGTCACAGGGTCGGATACGCAGTATTTT.

The chain couples TRBV5-1 to TRBJ1-1, with a weak D call TRBD1 (6 bases). V shed 7 bases and J shed 2 bases, with 18 bases lying between them. CDR1 and CDR2 from the germline V gene are SGHRS and YFSETQ. The CDR3 consists of 15 residues. CDR3 protein: CASRSEGQRNTEAFF. The CDR3 nucleotides read TGCGCCAGCCGCTCAGAAGGACAGCGTAACACTGAAGCTTTCTTT.

The V call is TRBV2, the J call TRBJ1-3; D is perhaps TRBD1 (6 bases). Germline values: CDR1 SNHLY, CDR2 FYNNEI. This CDR3 is built from 16 residues. Trimming took off 8 bases at V and 0 bases at J, with 17 bases between the two ends. This chain's CDR3 is CASGLQGWSSGNTIYF. The CDR3 DNA reads TGTGCCAGCGGGCTACAGGGTTGGAGCTCTGGAAACACCATATATTTT.

This rearrangement joins TRBV5-1 to TRBJ1-1; TRBD1 is a possible D gene (5 bases). CDR3 size: 15 residues. The V gene lost 4 bases and the J gene lost 4 bases, with 17 bases spanning the gap. The germline gives CDR1 SGHRS, CDR2 YFSETQ. The CDR3 nucleotides are TGCGCCAGCAGCCCGGAGCAGGGTTGGGTCACTGAAGCTTTCTTT. Its translation: CASSPEQGWVTEAFF.